This T cell receptor (beta chain) is drawn from a study of cytomegalovirus exposure and HLA in healthy donors. Primers: 60 Vbeta forward and 13 Jbeta reverse. The method was immunoSEQ multiplex PCR; TCRdb's version includes in-frame clones alone and lacks a portion of them. The sample contains 95,000 to 100,000 clones, approximately 80% of which appear only once. The trim removed 2 bases at V and 2 bases at J, leaving 3 bases unmatched. Germline-derived CDR1 and CDR2 are SGHRS and YFSETQ. The CDR3 length is 14 residues. As for this clone: Its antigen is currently unknown.

General study results and limits: For most subjects, TCR beta sequences were reported to predict HLA-A and HLA-B alleles with accuracy.

J is TRBJ2-7 and V is TRBV5-1; TRBD2 aligns across 8 bases. The specimen was PBMCs. The sequence came from a female donor in good health and CMV-seronegative. CDR3 nucleotides: TGCGCCAGCAGCTTCGGGGGGGGAACCTACGAGCAGTACTTC. This translates into CASSFGGGTYEQYF.